The 27 T cell receptor beta chains below were found in one sample sequenced in a study of OX40 agonist ivuxolimab in advanced cancers. This table comes from immunoSEQ multiplex PCR, and its TCRdb copy is limited to in-frame clones, with some not included. The data hold about 91,000 clones, with 70% to 90% observed a single time. This material consisted of CD4+ or CD8+ T cells sorted from blood, taken in a trial of the OX40 agonist ivuxolimab. The receptors come from an adult with an advanced solid tumor such as melanoma, head and neck, liver or kidney cancer.

The V and J genes are TRBV6-5 and TRBJ2-1; 7 bases fit TRBD2. CDR1 and CDR2 (germline): MNHEY, SVGAGI. The ends lost 6 bases at V and 7 bases at J; junction bases unmatched: 12. This CDR3 is built from 15 residues. The CDR3 DNA follows: TGTGCCAGCAGAGGGGAAATGCCGGGACTAAATGAGCAGTTCTTC. Its protein product is CASRGEMPGLNEQFF.

The chain recombines TRBV10-3 with TRBJ2-7, with 7 bases that match TRBD1. The CDR3 totals 13 residues. V dropped 8 bases and J dropped 4; count of bases not matched to a gene: 8. Germline CDR1 ENHRY, CDR2 SYGVKD. The CDR3 region has the DNA TGTGCCATCGGATTGGTGACAGGGTACGAGCAGTACTTC. It codes for CAIGLVTGYEQYF.

This rearrangement joins TRBV10-3 to TRBJ1-5, with D unresolved. Germline V CDR1 and CDR2: ENHRY, SYGVKD. Trimming left V 7 bases short and J 3 bases short, with 10 bases between. The length of the CDR3 is 13 residues. The CDR3 DNA sequence: TGTGCCATCACGGCGGAAATCAATCAGCCCCAGCATTTT. This gives the protein CAITAEINQPQHF.

The chain has TRBV5-1 and TRBJ2-3; no reliable D call. The CDR3 has 12 residues. V was pared by 3 bases and J by 2 bases, with 4 bases between. CDR1 is SGHRS and CDR2 is YFSETQ in the germline V gene. CDR3 sequence (DNA): TGCGCCAGCAGCTCAACCACAGATACGCAGTATTTT. It codes for CASSSTTDTQYF.

The V gene is TRBV7-2, the J gene TRBJ1-4; D uncertain. Per germline, CDR1 SGHTA and CDR2 FQGNSA. V lost 5 bases and J 8 bases, leaving 9 bases between the germline ends. The CDR3 has 12 residues. Written as DNA, the CDR3 is TGTGCCAGCAGCCCCGAAACAGAAAAACTGTTTTTT. Translating gives CASSPETEKLFF.

This clone appeared a few times. This chain uses TRBV20-1 with TRBJ1-1; D is unclear. The CDR3 loop spans 11 amino acids. From germline, CDR1 is DFQATT and CDR2 SNEGSKA (reference sequence). V was trimmed by 3 bases and J by 5 bases, leaving 7 bases between them. CDR3 bases: TGCAGTGCTAGGGTGGAAACTGAAGCTTTCTTT. Translation: CSARVETEAFF.

About this clone: This specimen includes other DNA sequences encoding the same CDR3. This sequence joins TRBV20-1 and TRBJ2-5; D not resolved. The germline V gene encodes CDR1 DFQATT and CDR2 SNEGSKA (reference sequence). The V gene lost 5 bases and the J gene lost 2 bases, with 6 bases spanning the gap. The CDR3 has 11 residues. This CDR3 is CSAQLQETQYF. The CDR3 DNA is TGCAGTGCTCAACTGCAAGAGACCCAGTACTTC.

The rearrangement uses TRBV6-5 and TRBJ1-2, with TRBD1 matching over 8 bases. With 4 bases clipped from V and 7 bases from J, the junction kept 8 bases outside the gene matches. CDR1 and CDR2 from the germline V gene are MNHEY and SVGAGI. This CDR3 is built from 14 residues. CDR3: CASSSRQGRGGYTF. CDR3 DNA sequence: TGTGCCAGCAGTTCCCGACAGGGGAGGGGTGGCTACACCTTC.

The chain is built from TRBV7-6 and TRBJ2-7; 8 positions agree with TRBD1. Germline loops: CDR1 SGHVS, CDR2 FNYEAQ. After removal of 1 base from V and 1 base from J, the junction contained 3 bases not matched to a gene. The CDR3 is made up of 15 amino acids. CDR3 coding DNA: TGTGCCAGCAGCTTAGGGACAGGGCTTTCCTACGAGCAGTACTTC. Residues: CASSLGTGLSYEQYF.

The chain couples TRBV2 to TRBJ1-3; TRBD1 matches at 7 bases. The CDR3 has 14 amino acids. Germline loops: CDR1 SNHLY, CDR2 FYNNEI. V lost 6 bases, J lost 1 base, and 3 bases stayed unmatched. CDR3 loop: CASSTTGSGNTIYF. The CDR3 nucleotides are TGTGCCAGCAGCACGACAGGGTCTGGAAACACCATATATTTT. The variable domain in full, with the rest retrieved from reference TRBV2 and TRBJ1-3, is EPEVTQTPSHQVTQMGQEVILRCVPISNHLYFYWYRQILGQKVEFLVSFYNNEISEKSEIFDDQFSVERPDGSNFTLKIRSTKLEDSAMYFCASSTTGSGNTIYFGEGSWLTVV.

The chain recombines TRBV29-1 with TRBJ1-1; TRBD1 might be the D (5 bases). The V gene's germline CDR1 is SQVTM and CDR2 ANQGSEA. The CDR3 has 12 amino acids. The V end lost 5 bases, the J end lost 1 base, and 8 bases lay between the germline ends. For the CDR3, the DNA is TGCAGCGTTCAGGGCCAGAACACTGAAGCTTTCTTT. This encodes CSVQGQNTEAFF. The entire variable domain, with the rest obtained from reference TRBV29-1 and TRBJ1-1, is as follows: SAVISQKPSRDICQRGTSLTIQCQVDSQVTMMFWYRQQPGQSLTLIATANQGSEATYESGFVIDKFPISRPNLTFSTLTVSNMSPEDSSIYLCSVQGQNTEAFFGQGTRLTVV.

A few counts support this clone. CDR3 nucleotides: TGCGCCAGCAGCTTGGCGAGGAGCGAAAATGAGCAGTTCTTC. Translated, it gives CASSLARSENEQFF. V is TRBV5-1 and J is TRBJ2-1; D not certain. Deletions cut 0 bases from V and 7 bases from J, with 11 bases between. The length of the CDR3 is 14 residues. Germline V gene data show CDR1 as SGHRS and CDR2 as YFSETQ. Together with reference TRBV5-1 and TRBJ2-1, the CDR3 gives the full variable domain: KAGVTQTPRYLIKTRGQQVTLSCSPISGHRSVSWYQQTPGQGLQFLFEYFSETQRNKGNFPGRFSGRQFSNSRSEMNVSTLELGDSALYLCASSLARSENEQFFGPGTRLTVL.

This chain joins TRBV30 and TRBJ1-2; TRBD1 matches 8 bases. Germline loops: CDR1 GTSNPN, CDR2 SVGIG (reference sequence). J lost 7 bases, V lost 0 bases, and 4 bases had no gene match. The CDR3 contains 13 residues. The CDR3 protein is CAWSVQGGGGYTF. DNA of the CDR3: TGTGCCTGGAGTGTACAGGGGGGTGGTGGCTACACCTTC.

The chain carries TRBV28 and TRBJ1-4; 10 nucleotides match TRBD1. The germline V gene has CDR1 MDHEN and CDR2 SYDVKM. V shed 4 bases, J shed 4 bases, and the junction held 9 bases outside the gene matches. The CDR3 length is 17 residues. For the CDR3, the DNA is TGTGCCAGCAGTTCGTCCCGGGACAGGGGACGTAATGAAAAACTGTTTTTT. Its translation is CASSSSRDRGRNEKLFF.

The V call is TRBV7-2, the J call TRBJ2-1; 13 positions match TRBD2. The CDR3 is 15 amino acids. Trimming removed 5 bases from V and 6 bases from J; junction bases left unmatched: 4. CDR1 and CDR2 (germline): SGHTA, FQGNSA. Here the CDR3 reads CASSPGLAGANEQFF. In DNA form, the CDR3 reads TGTGCCAGCAGCCCCGGACTAGCGGGAGCCAATGAGCAGTTCTTC.

The V gene is TRBV4-1, the J gene TRBJ2-7; possible D gene TRBD1, 6 bases. The CDR3 is 15 residues long. V lost 3 bases to trimming and J lost 2 bases, with 14 bases between them. In germline, CDR1 is MGHRA, CDR2 YSYEKL. The CDR3 loop is CASSQEQGTTYEQYF. Here the CDR3 DNA reads TGCGCCAGCAGCCAGGAACAGGGAACAACCTACGAGCAGTACTTC.

The rearrangement uses TRBV9 and TRBJ1-3; D unresolved. Deletions cut 0 bases from V and 8 bases from J, with 18 bases between. Germline CDR1 reads SGDLS; CDR2 reads YYNGEE. CDR3 size: 16 residues. This CDR3 is CASSVATVDLGYTIYF. CDR3 DNA: TGTGCCAGCAGCGTAGCAACAGTGGACCTTGGGTACACCATATATTTT.

The rearrangement uses TRBV2 and TRBJ2-2, with D maybe TRBD1 (7 bases). The CDR3 contains 15 residues. The germline V gene has CDR1 SNHLY and CDR2 FYNNEI. The V end lost 3 bases, the J end lost 6 bases, and 14 bases lay between the germline ends. CDR3 coding DNA: TGTGCCAGCAGTGAGTACAGGGGAGGCGCCGGGGAGCTGTTTTTT. Its translation: CASSEYRGGAGELFF.

The chain couples TRBV13 to TRBJ1-1; 7 bases are a match to TRBD1. Germline loops: CDR1 PRHDT, CDR2 FYEKMQ (reference sequence). Trimming at V came to 4 bases and at J to 5 bases, leaving 10 bases not matched to a gene. This CDR3 comprises 15 residues. The chain's CDR3 is CASSSRGGLETEAFF. CDR3 DNA sequence: TGTGCCAGCAGCTCCAGGGGGGGATTAGAAACTGAAGCTTTCTTT.

This clone has a single count. In the same sample, other DNA sequences code for this CDR3. This chain connects TRBV18 to TRBJ2-7; 9 positions match TRBD1. Germline CDR1 is KGHSH and CDR2 is LQKENI. J lost 1 base, V lost 3 bases, and 1 base had no gene match. The CDR3 loop spans 14 amino acids. The CDR3 here is CASSPGTGSYEQYV. In nucleotides, the CDR3 is TGTGCCAGCTCACCCGGGACAGGGTCCTACGAGCAGTACGTC.

The V and J genes are TRBV30 and TRBJ1-4; possible D gene TRBD1, 5 bases. Germline V gene data show CDR1 as GTSNPN and CDR2 as SVGIG (reference sequence). The CDR3 runs to 17 residues. The V end lost 1 base, the J end lost 1 base, and 16 bases lay between the germline ends. The CDR3 region is CAWSGVLGGRTNEKLFF. In DNA form, the CDR3 reads TGTGCCTGGAGTGGGGTGTTGGGGGGAAGAACTAATGAAAAACTGTTTTTT.

The rearrangement links TRBV29-1 to TRBJ2-6, with D maybe TRBD1 (5 bases). Deletions cut 7 bases from V and 0 bases from J, with 13 bases between. CDR3 length equals 15 residues. Germline CDR1 and CDR2: SQVTM and ANQGSEA. The DNA of the CDR3 is TGCAGCGGCTACAGGCAAATCTCTGGGGCCAACGTCCTGACTTTC. Translation: CSGYRQISGANVLTF.

This clone came up once. J is TRBJ1-2 and V is TRBV30; D remains ambiguous. V dropped 4 bases and J dropped 4 bases, with 7 bases sitting between them. This CDR3 has 11 amino acids. CDR1 and CDR2 from the germline V gene are GTSNPN and SVGIG (reference sequence). The CDR3, as DNA: TGTGCCTGGACTAACCTCTATGGCTACACCTTC. Protein sequence: CAWTNLYGYTF.

V usage is TRBV15 and J usage is TRBJ1-4; no clear D gene. In germline, CDR1 is LNHNV, CDR2 YYDKDF (reference sequence). This CDR3 has 14 amino acids. Trimming left V 5 bases short and J 5 bases short, with 12 bases between. As DNA, the CDR3 is TGTGCCACCAGCCCTGACACCTGGAATGAAAAACTGTTTTTT. It is translated as CATSPDTWNEKLFF.

The rearrangement joins TRBV5-1 to TRBJ1-1; no reliable D call. The V end lost 0 bases, the J end lost 3 bases, and 12 bases lay between the germline ends. The germline gives CDR1 SGHRS, CDR2 YFSETQ. The CDR3 is made up of 15 amino acids. The CDR3 is CASSLAQISDTEAFF. DNA of the CDR3: TGCGCCAGCAGCTTGGCACAAATATCAGACACTGAAGCTTTCTTT. Full variable domain (outside the CDR3, taken from reference TRBV5-1 and TRBJ1-1): KAGVTQTPRYLIKTRGQQVTLSCSPISGHRSVSWYQQTPGQGLQFLFEYFSETQRNKGNFPGRFSGRQFSNSRSEMNVSTLELGDSALYLCASSLAQISDTEAFFGQGTRLTVV.

Only one count was recorded for this clone. The chain employs TRBV7-2 and TRBJ2-3; 12 nucleotides align to TRBD2. The CDR3 length is 14 residues. Germline V gene sequence: CDR1 SGHTA, CDR2 FQGNSA. V was clipped by 5 bases and J by 6 bases; unmatched bases: 3. The DNA of the CDR3 is TGTGCCAGCAGCCAGACTAGCGGGAGTGATACGCAGTATTTT. The encoded protein is CASSQTSGSDTQYF.

Notes on this clone: The same CDR3 also results from other DNA sequences found in this sample. The chain joins TRBV28 to TRBJ2-1; D tentatively reads TRBD1 or TRBD2 (5 bases each). There are 12 residues in the CDR3. CDR1 MDHEN and CDR2 SYDVKM come from the germline V gene. V lost 6 bases, J lost 4 bases, and 7 bases lay in between. The CDR3 protein is CASSREYNEQFF. The CDR3 nucleotides are TGTGCCAGCAGCAGGGAGTACAATGAGCAGTTCTTC.